This T cell receptor (beta chain) derives from a study of graft-versus-host responses after intestinal transplantation. The overall study: Grafts that recipients had were multivisceral, liver-intestinal, or isolated intestinal transplants. Recipients uniformly received anti-thymocyte globulin induction, followed by tacrolimus and steroids for around 3 years.

The authors plated approximately 200,000 CFSE-labeled responder cells with approximately 200,000 irradiated, violet-dye-labeled stimulator cells. Dividing CFSE-low CD3+CD4+ and CD3+CD8+ responders were isolated by sorting after the reaction. V lost 9 bases, J lost 6 bases, and 13 bases stayed unmatched. The CDR3 sequence is 15 residues long. Per the germline V gene, CDR1 is MNHEY and CDR2 is SMNVEV (reference sequence). Sequenced by immunoSEQ multiplex PCR; TCRdb stores in-frame clones only, minus some. Here the sample spans 9,500 to 15,000 clones, around 30% being singletons. General study points: GvH clones surfaced in recipient marrow, some emerging earlier in ileum or blood.

The chain links TRBV27 to TRBJ2-1, with TRBD2 identical over 8 bases. This receptor was obtained from a human patient who received an intestinal transplant. The sample was alloreactive CD8+ T cells from a mixed lymphocyte reaction culture, taken before intestinal transplant. Subset noted: CFSE-low proliferating T cells sorted from approximately 6-day pre-transplant mixed lymphocyte reaction (GvH or HvG direction). CDR3 amino acids: CASFQSGSIANEQFF. CDR3 coding DNA: TGTGCCAGTTTCCAAAGCGGGAGTATCGCCAATGAGCAGTTCTTC.